A single sample gave rise to the 15 T cell receptor beta chains below, sequenced in a study. TCRdb re-analysed the RT-PCR reads in MiXCR, keeping a single row per CDR3 protein. The table shows fewer than 800,000 distinct CDR3 sequences, with around 14% occurring only once. Sequencing used memory CD4+ T cells from blood. The receptor source for this set is a female donor in good health, serving as a healthy control.

This clonotype has only a few counts. V is TRBV7-8 and J is TRBJ1-2; 9 nucleotides agree with TRBD1. Germline values: CDR1 SGHVS, CDR2 FQNEAQ. J lost 4 bases, V lost 5 bases, and 11 bases had no gene match. The CDR3 is 16 amino acids. The CDR3: CASSVPGTGLFYGYTF. CDR3 DNA: TGTGCCAGCAGCGTTCCCGGGACAGGGCTTTTCTATGGCTACACCTTC.

The chain uses TRBV5-1 and TRBJ1-4, with 8 bases that match TRBD1. The CDR3 length is 15 residues. V gave up 4 bases and J gave up 7 bases; unmatched junction bases: 9. Germline lookup yields CDR1 SGHRS and CDR2 YFSETQ. DNA for the CDR3: TGCGCCAGCAGCCCCGGACAGGGATGGGGTGAAAAACTGTTTTTT. Residues: CASSPGQGWGEKLFF.

The chain is built from TRBV29-1 and TRBJ1-1; D uncertain. The ends were cut back, 3 bases at V and 7 bases at J, with 12 bases in the middle. In germline, CDR1 is SQVTM, CDR2 ANQGSEA. The CDR3 is made up of 12 amino acids. Written as DNA, the CDR3 is TGCAGCGTTGAGAAGGGTGGCAGTGAAGCTTTCTTT. As protein: CSVEKGGSEAFF.

The sample holds many counts of this clonotype. The chain carries TRBV6-1 and TRBJ2-3; no firm D call. Germline lookup yields CDR1 MNHNS and CDR2 SASEGT. Trimming removed 0 bases at V and 8 bases at J, with 15 bases between. There are 15 residues in the CDR3. CDR3 DNA: TGTGCCAGCAGTGAAGCGGAAGGGCCGTGGGGTACGCAGTATTTT. This codes for CASSEAEGPWGTQYF.

This clonotype was recorded a few times. This sequence joins TRBV12-3 or TRBV12-4 and TRBJ1-2; D not resolved. Trimming removed 5 bases from V and 4 bases from J, with 8 bases in between. The CDR3 runs to 12 residues. The CDR3 here is CASSPQSYGYTF. The CDR3 DNA reads as TGTGCCAGCAGTCCACAGTCCTATGGCTACACCTTC.

This clonotype was recorded once. The chain joins TRBV20-1 to TRBJ1-6; TRBD1 matches at 8 bases. CDR1 is DFQATT, CDR2 SNEGSKA, per germline (reference sequence). CDR3 size: 13 residues. The ends lost 3 bases at V and 9 bases at J; junction bases unmatched: 4. This chain's CDR3 is CSASGQGFSPLHF. In DNA, the CDR3 is TGCAGTGCTAGTGGACAGGGCTTTTCACCCCTCCACTTT.

This clonotype was observed a few times. The chain combines TRBV12-3 or TRBV12-4 with TRBJ1-5, with 7 bases lining up with TRBD1. The CDR3 has 15 residues. Unmatched junction bases numbered 8, after V lost 5 bases and J lost 4 bases. CDR3 loop: CASSPTGPNNQPQHF. CDR3 DNA sequence: TGTGCCAGCAGTCCGACAGGGCCCAATAATCAGCCCCAGCATTTT.

This clonotype has ten or more counts. The V and J genes are TRBV5-5 and TRBJ2-7; D is uncertain. Germline V gives CDR1 SGHKS, CDR2 YYEKEE (reference sequence). The V end lost 0 bases, the J end lost 0 bases, and 7 bases lay between the germline ends. The CDR3 consists of 14 residues. CDR3 nucleotides: TGTGCCAGCAGCTTGGCCGAGGCCTCCTACGAGCAGTACTTC. This translates into CASSLAEASYEQYF.

This clonotype was observed a few times. This chain uses TRBV6-5 with TRBJ2-7; TRBD1 matches at 9 bases. Germline V CDR1 and CDR2: MNHEY, SVGAGI. The CDR3 totals 17 residues. The V and J ends lost 0 bases and 3 bases, in that order; junction bases with no gene match: 9. The CDR3 region is CASSYSISGQGFYEQYF. The CDR3 DNA reads as TGTGCCAGCAGTTACTCGATATCGGGACAGGGTTTCTACGAGCAGTACTTC.

This clonotype was observed a handful of times. The chain couples TRBV12-3 or TRBV12-4 to TRBJ2-5, with TRBD1 as a possible D gene (7 bases). The CDR3 covers 16 residues. V lost 1 base to trimming and J lost 0 bases, with 12 bases between them. The CDR3 region is CASSLGPGGNQETQYF. The CDR3 DNA sequence: TGTGCCAGCAGTTTAGGGCCAGGGGGGAACCAAGAGACCCAGTACTTC.

V is TRBV4-1 and J is TRBJ2-7; tentatively, D is TRBD1 or TRBD2 (5 bases each). V was pared by 2 bases and J by 3 bases, with 11 bases between. The germline gives CDR1 MGHRA, CDR2 YSYEKL. The CDR3 runs to 14 residues. The CDR3 sequence: CASSQSGRNYEQYF. CDR3 DNA sequence: TGCGCCAGCAGCCAATCAGGGAGAAACTACGAGCAGTACTTC.

This clonotype was observed a few times. The chain is built from TRBV20-1 and TRBJ2-3; TRBD2 aligns across 11 bases. The CDR3 has 16 amino acids. Germline loops: CDR1 DFQATT, CDR2 SNEGSKA (reference sequence). The V gene end was trimmed by 3 bases and the J gene end by 2 bases; junction bases not matched to a gene: 7. The CDR3 DNA is TGCAGTGCTAGGAGGTGGACTAGCGGGCTCACAGATACGCAGTATTTT. Translating it yields CSARRWTSGLTDTQYF.

This clonotype was seen many times. The chain employs TRBV18 and TRBJ2-1; 7 bases match TRBD1. Germline trimming cut 6 bases from V and 0 bases from J; bases unmatched to any gene: 8. The CDR3 has 16 residues. CDR1 is KGHSH and CDR2 is LQKENI in the germline V gene. For the CDR3, the DNA is TGTGCCAGCTCGCACGGACAGGACAGCTCCTACAATGAGCAGTTCTTC. Amino acid sequence: CASSHGQDSSYNEQFF.

This clonotype was found a few times. A read error may account for a junction end that differs from germline. The gene calls are TRBV27 and TRBJ1-6; maybe TRBD1 (5 bases). The CDR3 length is 14 residues. Germline V gene sequence: CDR1 MNHEY, CDR2 SMNVEV (reference sequence). Written as DNA, the CDR3 is TGTGCCAGCAGTCTCTGGGACCAAAATTCTCCCCTCCACTTT. This gives the protein CASSLWDQNSPLHF.

This clonotype was seen a handful of times. This sequence joins TRBV7-8 and TRBJ2-3; the match to TRBD2 covers 11 bases. V dropped 5 bases and J dropped 4; count of bases not matched to a gene: 11. From germline, CDR1 is SGHVS and CDR2 FQNEAQ. This CDR3 has 17 residues. As DNA, the CDR3 is TGTGCCAGCAGCCGCTTGGGTAGCGGGAGGGCCGCAGATACGCAGTATTTT. The encoded protein is CASSRLGSGRAADTQYF.